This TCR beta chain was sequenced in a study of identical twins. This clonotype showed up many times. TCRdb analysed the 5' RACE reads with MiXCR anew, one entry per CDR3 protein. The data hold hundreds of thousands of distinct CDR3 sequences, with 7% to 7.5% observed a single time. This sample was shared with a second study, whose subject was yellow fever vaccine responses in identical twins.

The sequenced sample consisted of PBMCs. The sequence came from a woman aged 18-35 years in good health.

CDR3 sequence (DNA): TGTGCCATCAGTGATGGAGCGGGAGTGTACGAGCAGTACTTC. Protein sequence: CAISDGAGVYEQYF. The V call is TRBV10-3, the J call TRBJ2-7; TRBD2 matches at 8 bases. The CDR3 has 14 residues. The germline CDR1 and CDR2 sequences are ENHRY and SYGVKD. V dropped 3 bases and J dropped 4; count of bases not matched to a gene: 5.